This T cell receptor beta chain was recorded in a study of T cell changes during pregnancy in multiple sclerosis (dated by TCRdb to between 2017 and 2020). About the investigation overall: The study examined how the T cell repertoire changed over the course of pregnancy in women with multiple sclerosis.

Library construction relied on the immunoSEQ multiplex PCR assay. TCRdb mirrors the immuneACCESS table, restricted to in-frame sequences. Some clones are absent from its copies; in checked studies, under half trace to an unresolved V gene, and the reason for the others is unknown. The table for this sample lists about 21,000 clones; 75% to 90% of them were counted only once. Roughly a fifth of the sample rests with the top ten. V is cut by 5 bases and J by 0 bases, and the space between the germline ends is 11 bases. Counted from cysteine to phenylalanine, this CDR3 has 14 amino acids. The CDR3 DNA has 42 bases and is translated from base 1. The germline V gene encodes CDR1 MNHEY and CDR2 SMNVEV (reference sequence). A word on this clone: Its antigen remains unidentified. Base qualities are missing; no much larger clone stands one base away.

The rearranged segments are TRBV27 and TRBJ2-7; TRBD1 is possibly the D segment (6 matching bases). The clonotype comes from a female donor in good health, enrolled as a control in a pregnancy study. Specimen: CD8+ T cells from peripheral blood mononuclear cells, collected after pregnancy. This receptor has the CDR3 CASSPPGASYEQYF. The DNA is TGTGCCAGCAGTCCTCCAGGGGCCTCCTACGAGCAGTACTTC.